The 14 T cell receptor beta chains below all came from one sample that was sequenced in a study of somatic mutations in cytotoxic T cells in rheumatoid arthritis. The method was immunoSEQ multiplex PCR; TCRdb's version includes in-frame clones alone and lacks a portion of them. The sample has about 14,000 clones; under 95% are singletons. The sequencing input was CD4+ T cells sorted from blood. The source of these receptors is a man between 65 and 85 years old with rheumatoid arthritis.

The chain couples TRBV19 to TRBJ2-6; D not certain. Trimming shortened V by 2 bases and J by 4 bases, and 6 bases separated the two germline ends. CDR1 is LNHDA, CDR2 SQIVND, per germline (reference sequence). The CDR3 contains 14 residues. The CDR3 is CASSIKPGANVLTF. CDR3 DNA: TGTGCCAGTAGTATAAAGCCCGGGGCCAACGTCCTGACTTTC.

The chain recombines TRBV18 with TRBJ2-7; 12 nucleotides align to TRBD2. Germline V lookup: CDR1 KGHSH, CDR2 LQKENI. This CDR3 comprises 17 residues. The junction had 10 bases not matched to a gene; V was cut back by 3 bases and J by 4 bases. In DNA form, the CDR3 reads TGTGCCAGCTCACCGTCATTTACGACTAGCGGGAGATACGAGCAGTACTTC. Amino acids: CASSPSFTTSGRYEQYF.

This sequence joins TRBV7-9 and TRBJ1-2; no reliable D call. This CDR3 comprises 14 residues. V was trimmed by 2 bases and J by 3 bases, leaving 10 bases between them. Germline loops: CDR1 SEHNR, CDR2 FQNEAQ (reference sequence). The CDR3 DNA sequence: TGTGCCAGCAGCTTAAGTTCTAGCTACTATGGCTACACCTTC. Its protein is CASSLSSSYYGYTF.

The chain employs TRBV29-1 and TRBJ1-1; D gene unclear. With 6 bases removed from V and 0 bases from J, the gap between germline ends came to 11 bases. This CDR3 has 13 residues. In germline, CDR1 is SQVTM, CDR2 ANQGSEA. This CDR3 is CSVRTALNTEAFF. CDR3 coding DNA: TGCAGCGTCCGAACAGCTTTGAACACTGAAGCTTTCTTT.

The V and J genes are TRBV9 and TRBJ1-1; D is perhaps TRBD1 (6 bases). There are 16 residues in the CDR3. CDR1 and CDR2 (germline): SGDLS, YYNGEE. The germline V and J ends were trimmed by 4 bases and 0 bases, with 16 bases remaining between them. For the CDR3, the DNA is TGTGCCAGCAGCCCTACGGGGGGCGCCGTGAACACTGAAGCTTTCTTT. Amino acids: CASSPTGGAVNTEAFF.

The chain employs TRBV5-4 and TRBJ2-4; maybe TRBD2 (7 bases). Deletions cut 0 bases from V and 2 bases from J, with 9 bases between. The V gene's germline CDR1 is SGHNT and CDR2 YYREEE (reference sequence). The CDR3 has 15 amino acids. CDR3 in DNA: TGTGCCAGCAGCTTGGCCGGGGGGCCCAAAAACATTCAGTACTTC. Encoded protein: CASSLAGGPKNIQYF.

The chain joins TRBV5-1 to TRBJ1-1, with 7 bases that match TRBD1. After removal of 4 bases from V and 4 bases from J, the junction contained 7 bases not matched to a gene. Germline V CDR1 and CDR2: SGHRS, YFSETQ. The CDR3 sequence is 14 residues long. CDR3 region: CASSAGQEGTEAFF. CDR3 DNA sequence: TGCGCCAGCAGCGCAGGACAGGAAGGCACTGAAGCTTTCTTT.

The V gene is TRBV7-9, the J gene TRBJ1-1, with D possibly matching TRBD1 (5 bases). The V end was cut by 0 bases, the J end by 1 base, with 12 bases between. The CDR3 has 16 amino acids. Germline V CDR1 and CDR2: SEHNR, FQNEAQ (reference sequence). CDR3 sequence (DNA): TGTGCCAGCAGCTTAGCCCCTCGGCAGGGGAACACTGAAGCTTTCTTT. This translates into CASSLAPRQGNTEAFF.

This chain joins TRBV30 and TRBJ2-5; tentatively, D is TRBD1 (6 bases). This CDR3 region has 16 residues. The V and J ends lost 0 bases and 0 bases respectively, with 14 bases between them. Germline V gives CDR1 GTSNPN, CDR2 SVGIG (reference sequence). The CDR3 region is CAWSVLQGTNQETQYF. The CDR3 DNA sequence: TGTGCCTGGAGTGTACTCCAGGGGACGAACCAAGAGACCCAGTACTTC.

The chain recombines TRBV5-4 with TRBJ2-1; 9 bases fit TRBD1. Trimming took 3 bases from V and 5 from J; bases not matched to a gene: 3. CDR1 and CDR2 from the germline V gene are SGHNT and YYREEE (reference sequence). The CDR3 is 14 residues long. The CDR3 loop reads CASSYGQGNNEQFF. CDR3 in DNA: TGTGCCAGCAGCTATGGACAGGGGAACAATGAGCAGTTCTTC. The full variable domain, in which reference TRBV5-4 and TRBJ2-1 provide the parts outside the CDR3, is ETGVTQSPTHLIKTRGQQVTLRCSSQSGHNTVSWYQQALGQGPQFIFQYYREEENGRGNFPPRFSGLQFPNYSSELNVNALELDDSALYLCASSYGQGNNEQFFGPGTRLTVL.

The chain employs TRBV6-5 and TRBJ1-2; unclear D gene. Trimming removed 2 bases at V and 4 bases at J, with 11 bases between. Germline V gene sequence: CDR1 MNHEY, CDR2 SVGAGI. The CDR3 covers 14 residues. The DNA of the CDR3 is TGTGCCAGCAGTTACGGTCCCGCACTCTATGGCTACACCTTC. Translation gives CASSYGPALYGYTF.

The chain uses TRBV30 and TRBJ2-7; D may be TRBD2 (5 bases). Between the trimmed V and J ends, which lost 3 bases and 3 bases, there was a span of 12 bases. CDR3 size: 13 residues. The germline V gene encodes CDR1 GTSNPN and CDR2 SVGIG (reference sequence). The CDR3 sequence: CAWRLLTSYEQYF. The CDR3 DNA follows: TGTGCCTGGAGGCTCCTTACTAGCTACGAGCAGTACTTC.

The genes are TRBV18 and TRBJ2-5; D is undetermined. CDR1 and CDR2 (germline): KGHSH, LQKENI. Trimming left V 2 bases short and J 1 base short, with 5 bases between. This CDR3 has 13 amino acids. This CDR3 reads CASSPGPQETQYF. Written as DNA, the CDR3 is TGTGCCAGCTCACCAGGCCCCCAAGAGACCCAGTACTTC.

This chain links TRBV5-1 with TRBJ2-3, with 8 bases matching TRBD2. Losses at the gene ends were 1 base for V and 5 bases for J; bases not matched to a gene: 9. The germline gives CDR1 SGHRS, CDR2 YFSETQ. CDR3 length equals 16 residues. The CDR3 DNA is TGCGCCAGCAGCTTGTGGGCGGGGGGCCAGAGAGATACGCAGTATTTT. Translating gives CASSLWAGGQRDTQYF.